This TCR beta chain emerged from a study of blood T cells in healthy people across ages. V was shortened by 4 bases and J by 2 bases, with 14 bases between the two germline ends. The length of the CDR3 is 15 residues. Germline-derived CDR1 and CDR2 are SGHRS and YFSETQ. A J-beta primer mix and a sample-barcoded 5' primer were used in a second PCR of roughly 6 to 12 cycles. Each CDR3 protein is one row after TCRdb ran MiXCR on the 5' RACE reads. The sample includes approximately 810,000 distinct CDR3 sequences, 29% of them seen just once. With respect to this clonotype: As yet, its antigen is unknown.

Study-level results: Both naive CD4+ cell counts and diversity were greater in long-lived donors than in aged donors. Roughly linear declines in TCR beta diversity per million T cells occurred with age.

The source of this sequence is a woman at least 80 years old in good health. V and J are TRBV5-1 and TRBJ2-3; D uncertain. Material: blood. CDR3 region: CASSPYIADTDTQYF. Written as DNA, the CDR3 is TGCGCCAGCAGCCCTTATATAGCAGACACAGATACGCAGTATTTT.